Only a few counts were recorded for the clone carrying this T cell receptor beta chain. This specimen belongs to a study of PD-L1 blockade in urothelial cancer. Study in general: Atezolizumab, begun by patients in about 2014, was given at 1,200 mg intravenously every 3 weeks. Patients had undergone 0 to 3 prior chemotherapy regimens. Counts from blood samples showed a median of 141,255 T cells.

Germline loops: CDR1 SGHVS, CDR2 FQNEAQ. The trim removed 5 bases at V and 4 bases at J, leaving 5 bases unmatched. The CDR3 extends over 16 amino acids. This sample's time point: pretreatment peripheral blood. In each PCR, synthetic TCR analog templates were spiked in. The repertoire was sequenced with immunoSEQ multiplex PCR; TCRdb's copy has only in-frame clones and lacks some. Among tens of thousands of clones listed, nearly 90% were seen once. Sequencing was performed on PBMCs, taken around atezolizumab (anti-PD-L1) treatment. The rearrangement links TRBV7-8 to TRBJ1-6; TRBD1 matches 10 bases. The TCR was taken from a man in his sixties with urothelial cancer. The CDR3: CASSPRTGGYNSPLHF. The CDR3 DNA sequence: TGTGCCAGCAGCCCGAGGACAGGGGGATATAATTCACCCCTCCACTTT.